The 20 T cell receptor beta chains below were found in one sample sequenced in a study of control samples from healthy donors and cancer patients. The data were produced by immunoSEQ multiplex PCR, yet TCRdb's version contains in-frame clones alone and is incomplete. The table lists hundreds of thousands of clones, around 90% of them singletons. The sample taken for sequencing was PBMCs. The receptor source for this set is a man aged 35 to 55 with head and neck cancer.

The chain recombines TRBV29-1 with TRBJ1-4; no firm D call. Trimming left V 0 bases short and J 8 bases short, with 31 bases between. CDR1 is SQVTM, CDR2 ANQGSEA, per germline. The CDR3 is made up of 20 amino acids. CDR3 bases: TGCAGCGTTGAAGATAGTAGGATACCAGTCGATTGGGCCTTCCTGGAAAAACTGTTTTTT. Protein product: CSVEDSRIPVDWAFLEKLFF.

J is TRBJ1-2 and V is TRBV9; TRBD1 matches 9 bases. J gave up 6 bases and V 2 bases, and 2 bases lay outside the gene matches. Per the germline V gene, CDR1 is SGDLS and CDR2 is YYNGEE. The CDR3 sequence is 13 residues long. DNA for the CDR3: TGTGCCAGCAGCGTTGGACAGGGGCATGGCTACACCTTC. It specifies CASSVGQGHGYTF.

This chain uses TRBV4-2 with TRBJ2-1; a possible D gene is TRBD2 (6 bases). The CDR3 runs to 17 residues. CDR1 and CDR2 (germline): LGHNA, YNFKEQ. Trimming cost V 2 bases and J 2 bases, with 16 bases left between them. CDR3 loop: CASSQTSRDWTYNEQFF. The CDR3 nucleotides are TGTGCCAGCAGCCAAACCTCCCGGGACTGGACCTACAATGAGCAGTTCTTC.

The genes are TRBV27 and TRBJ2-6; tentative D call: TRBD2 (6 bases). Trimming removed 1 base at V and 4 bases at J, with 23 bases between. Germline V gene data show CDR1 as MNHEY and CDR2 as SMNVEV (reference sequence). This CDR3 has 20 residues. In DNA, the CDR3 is TGTGCCAGCAGTTTATTCGGAGGGGCGACGAACCCCTTCGGGGCCAACGTCCTGACTTTC. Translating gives CASSLFGGATNPFGANVLTF. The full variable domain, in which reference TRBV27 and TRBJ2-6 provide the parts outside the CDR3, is EAQVTQNPRYLITVTGKKLTVTCSQNMNHEYMSWYRQDPGLGLRQIYYSMNVEVTDKGDVPEGYKVSRKEKRNFPLILESPSPNQTSLYFCASSLFGGATNPFGANVLTFGAGSRLTVL.

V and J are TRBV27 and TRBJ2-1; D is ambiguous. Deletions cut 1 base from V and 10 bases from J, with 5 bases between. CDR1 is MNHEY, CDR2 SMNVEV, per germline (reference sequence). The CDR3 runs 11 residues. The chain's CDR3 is CASSLYGEQFF. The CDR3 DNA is TGTGCCAGCAGTTTATATGGGGAGCAGTTCTTC.

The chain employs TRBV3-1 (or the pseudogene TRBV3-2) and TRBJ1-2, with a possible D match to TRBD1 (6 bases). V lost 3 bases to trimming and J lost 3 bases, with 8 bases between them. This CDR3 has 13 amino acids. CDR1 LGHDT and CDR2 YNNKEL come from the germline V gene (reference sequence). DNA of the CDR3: TGTGCCAGCAGCCACCGACAGGACTATGGCTACACCTTC. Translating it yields CASSHRQDYGYTF.

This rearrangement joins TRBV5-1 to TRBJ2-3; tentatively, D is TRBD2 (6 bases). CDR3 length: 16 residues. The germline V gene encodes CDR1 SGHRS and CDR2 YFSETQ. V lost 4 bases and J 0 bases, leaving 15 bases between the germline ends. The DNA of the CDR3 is TGCGCCAGCAGCGGATCCCCCGGGACTAGCACAGATACGCAGTATTTT. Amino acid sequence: CASSGSPGTSTDTQYF.

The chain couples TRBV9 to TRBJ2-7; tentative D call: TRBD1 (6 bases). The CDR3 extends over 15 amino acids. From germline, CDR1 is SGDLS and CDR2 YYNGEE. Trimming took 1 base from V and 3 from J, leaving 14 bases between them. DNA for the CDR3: TGTGCCAGCAGCGTATCCTGGGGGCAAGACTACGAGCAGTACTTC. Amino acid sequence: CASSVSWGQDYEQYF.

The DNA for the CDR3 is TGCGCCAGCGAGGTGTCCGGGAGCTCCTACAATGAGCAGTTCTTC. Translated: CASEVSGSSYNEQFF. V usage is TRBV5-1 and J usage is TRBJ2-1; maybe TRBD2 (6 bases). Per the germline V gene, CDR1 is SGHRS and CDR2 is YFSETQ. V gave up 7 bases and J gave up 0 bases, with 14 bases separating them. The CDR3 is 15 amino acids.

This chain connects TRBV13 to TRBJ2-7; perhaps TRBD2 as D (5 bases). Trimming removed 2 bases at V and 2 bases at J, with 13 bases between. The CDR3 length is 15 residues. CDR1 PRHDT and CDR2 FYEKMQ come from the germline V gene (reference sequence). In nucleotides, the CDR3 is TGTGCCAGCAGCTTATGGGTCGAGGGAACCTACGAGCAGTACTTC. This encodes CASSLWVEGTYEQYF.

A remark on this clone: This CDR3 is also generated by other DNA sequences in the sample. The CDR3 coding sequence is TGTGCCTGGAGTGTCGGCCTCTCTGGAAACACCATATATTTT. It codes for CAWSVGLSGNTIYF. The chain uses TRBV30 and TRBJ1-3; no firm D call. The CDR3 covers 14 residues. With 0 bases removed from V and 0 bases from J, the gap between germline ends came to 6 bases. The V gene's germline CDR1 is GTSNPN and CDR2 SVGIG (reference sequence).

CDR3 protein: CASSSVLEGTEAFF. The CDR3 nucleotides are TGTGCCAGCAGCTCCGTCCTGGAGGGGACTGAAGCTTTCTTT. The chain combines TRBV5-8 with TRBJ1-1, with a tentative D call TRBD1 (5 bases). CDR3 size: 14 residues. Germline-derived CDR1 and CDR2 are SGHTS and YDEGEE. The V end lost 3 bases, the J end lost 5 bases, and 14 bases lay between the germline ends.

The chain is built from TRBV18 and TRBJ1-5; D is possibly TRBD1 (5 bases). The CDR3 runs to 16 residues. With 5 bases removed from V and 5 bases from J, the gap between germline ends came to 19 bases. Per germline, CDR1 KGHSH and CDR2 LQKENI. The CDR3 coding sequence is TGTGCCAGCTCAATCCTACCTCCCAGGGATGATCAGCCCCAGCATTTT. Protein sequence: CASSILPPRDDQPQHF. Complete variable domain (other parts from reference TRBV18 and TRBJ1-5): NAGVMQNPRHLVRRRGQEARLRCSPMKGHSHVYWYRQLPEEGLKFMVYLQKENIIDESGMPKERFSAEFPKEGPSILRIQQVVRGDSAAYFCASSILPPRDDQPQHFGDGTRLSIL.

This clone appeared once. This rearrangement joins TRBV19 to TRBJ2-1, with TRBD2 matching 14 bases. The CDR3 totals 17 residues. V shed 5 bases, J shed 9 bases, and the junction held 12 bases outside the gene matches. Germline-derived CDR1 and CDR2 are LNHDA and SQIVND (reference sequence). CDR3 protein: CASSQGGLAGGAGEQFF. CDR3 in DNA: TGTGCCAGTAGTCAAGGCGGACTAGCGGGGGGCGCGGGTGAGCAGTTCTTC.

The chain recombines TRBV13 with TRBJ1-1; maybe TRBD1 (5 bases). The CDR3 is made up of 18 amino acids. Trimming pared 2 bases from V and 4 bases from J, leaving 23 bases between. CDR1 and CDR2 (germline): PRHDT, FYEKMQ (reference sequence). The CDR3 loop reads CASSLLGQGGRWVTEAFF. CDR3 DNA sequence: TGTGCCAGCAGCTTATTGGGGCAGGGAGGCCGTTGGGTCACTGAAGCTTTCTTT.

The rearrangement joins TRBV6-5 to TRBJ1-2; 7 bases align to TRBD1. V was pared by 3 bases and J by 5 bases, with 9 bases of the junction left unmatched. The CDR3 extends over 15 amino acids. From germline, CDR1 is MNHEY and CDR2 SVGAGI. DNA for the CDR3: TGTGCCAGCAGTTATCAGCCGGCAGGGGGATATGGCTACACCTTC. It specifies CASSYQPAGGYGYTF.

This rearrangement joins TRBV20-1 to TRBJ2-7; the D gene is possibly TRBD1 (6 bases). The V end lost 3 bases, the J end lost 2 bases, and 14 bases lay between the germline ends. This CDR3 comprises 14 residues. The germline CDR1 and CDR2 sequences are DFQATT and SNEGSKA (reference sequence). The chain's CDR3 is CSASIADRTYEQYF. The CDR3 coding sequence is TGCAGTGCTAGTATAGCCGACAGGACCTACGAGCAGTACTTC.

CDR3 sequence (DNA): TGTGCCAGCAGTCACCCGGGACAGGGGATGGGCCATCAGCCCCAGCATTTT. Translated, it gives CASSHPGQGMGHQPQHF. The chain uses TRBV6-6 and TRBJ1-5; 10 bases fit TRBD1. The CDR3 spans 17 residues. Trimming at V came to 5 bases and at J to 5 bases, leaving 12 bases not matched to a gene. CDR1 is MNHNY, CDR2 SVGAGI, per germline (reference sequence).

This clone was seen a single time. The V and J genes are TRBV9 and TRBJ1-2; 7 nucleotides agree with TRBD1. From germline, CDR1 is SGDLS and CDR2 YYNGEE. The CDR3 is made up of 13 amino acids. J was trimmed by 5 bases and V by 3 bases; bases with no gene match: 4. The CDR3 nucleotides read TGTGCCAGCAGCGGACAGGGTTTTTATGGCTACACCTTC. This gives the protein CASSGQGFYGYTF. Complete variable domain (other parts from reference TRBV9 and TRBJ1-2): DSGVTQTPKHLITATGQRVTLRCSPRSGDLSVYWYQQSLDQGLQFLIQYYNGEERAKGNILERFSAQQFPDLHSELNLSSLELGDSALYFCASSGQGFYGYTFGSGTRLTVV.

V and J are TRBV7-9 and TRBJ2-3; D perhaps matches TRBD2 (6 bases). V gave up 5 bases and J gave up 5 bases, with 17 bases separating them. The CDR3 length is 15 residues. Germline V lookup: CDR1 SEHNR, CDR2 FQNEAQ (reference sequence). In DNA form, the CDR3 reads TGTGCCAGCAGCGGGGACTTTTTGGAGGTAGATACGCAGTATTTT. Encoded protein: CASSGDFLEVDTQYF. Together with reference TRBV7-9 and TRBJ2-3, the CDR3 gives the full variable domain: DTGVSQNPRHKITKRGQNVTFRCDPISEHNRLYWYRQTLGQGPEFLTYFQNEAQLEKSRLLSDRFSAERPKGSFSTLEIQRTEQGDSAMYLCASSGDFLEVDTQYFGPGTRLTVL.